The 24 T cell receptor beta chains reported below all come from one sample, sequenced in a study of blood T cell repertoires in COVID-19. Produced via immunoSEQ multiplex PCR; TCRdb's table is partial and in-frame only. This table holds roughly 110,000 clones, around 88% found once. The sequenced material came from peripheral blood. The origin of the receptors is a man aged 45-65 years with active or convalescent COVID-19.

The CDR3 DNA reads as TGTGCCAGCAGCTCCGGACAGGGGGGGAACTACGAGCAGTACTTC. It specifies CASSSGQGGNYEQYF. V and J are TRBV5-4 and TRBJ2-7, with TRBD1 matching 10 bases. With 3 bases clipped from V and 3 bases from J, the junction kept 6 bases outside the gene matches. The CDR3 length is 15 residues. Per germline, CDR1 SGHNT and CDR2 YYREEE (reference sequence). The full variable domain, in which reference TRBV5-4 and TRBJ2-7 provide the parts outside the CDR3, is ETGVTQSPTHLIKTRGQQVTLRCSSQSGHNTVSWYQQALGQGPQFIFQYYREEENGRGNFPPRFSGLQFPNYSSELNVNALELDDSALYLCASSSGQGGNYEQYFGPGTRLTVT.

J is TRBJ1-6 and V is TRBV30; a weak D match, TRBD1 (5 bases). With 3 bases removed from V and 10 bases from J, the gap between germline ends came to 19 bases. In germline, CDR1 is GTSNPN, CDR2 SVGIG (reference sequence). The CDR3 length is 15 residues. In DNA form, the CDR3 reads TGTGCCTGGAGCTTGCGGGGGGGTAACGGATCACCCCTCCACTTT. This sequence encodes CAWSLRGGNGSPLHF. Complete variable domain (other parts from reference TRBV30 and TRBJ1-6): SQTIHQWPATLVQPVGSPLSLECTVEGTSNPNLYWYRQAAGRGLQLLFYSVGIGQISSEVPQNLSASRPQDRQFILSSKKLLLSDSGFYLCAWSLRGGNGSPLHFGNGTRLTVT.

The chain carries TRBV7-2 and TRBJ1-3, with unresolved D. Deletions cut 2 bases from V and 0 bases from J, with 8 bases between. CDR1 and CDR2 (germline): SGHTA, FQGNSA. The CDR3 extends over 15 amino acids. This CDR3 is CASSLNRVSGNTIYF. In DNA, the CDR3 is TGTGCCAGCAGCTTAAATCGTGTCTCTGGAAACACCATATATTTT.

A single count supports this clone. CDR3 protein: CASSPDEKWYEKLFF. The CDR3 DNA is TGTGCCAGCAGCCCCGATGAGAAGTGGTACGAAAAACTGTTTTTT. The chain uses TRBV27 and TRBJ1-4; D unresolved. There are 15 residues in the CDR3. V lost 6 bases and J 8 bases, leaving 19 bases between the germline ends. Germline V gene data show CDR1 as MNHEY and CDR2 as SMNVEV (reference sequence).

The chain employs TRBV5-1 and TRBJ1-6, with D perhaps TRBD1 (5 bases). The germline V and J ends were trimmed by 6 bases and 6 bases, with 16 bases remaining between them. Germline lookup yields CDR1 SGHRS and CDR2 YFSETQ. The CDR3 length is 15 residues. The CDR3 loop reads CASTSREDSNSPLHF. Here the CDR3 DNA reads TGCGCCAGCACGAGCAGGGAAGACAGTAATTCACCCCTCCACTTT.

The chain joins TRBV19 to TRBJ1-1; D is possibly TRBD1 (5 bases). With 3 bases removed from V and 4 bases from J, the gap between germline ends came to 15 bases. CDR3 length equals 15 residues. Per germline, CDR1 LNHDA and CDR2 SQIVND (reference sequence). The CDR3, as DNA: TGTGCCAGTAGTATGGGGCCGGGTCGGTCCACTGAAGCTTTCTTT. Its translation: CASSMGPGRSTEAFF.

The chain has TRBV4-2 and TRBJ2-7; TRBD2 is a possible D gene (6 bases). With 4 bases removed from V and 0 bases from J, the gap between germline ends came to 13 bases. Per the germline V gene, CDR1 is LGHNA and CDR2 is YNFKEQ. The CDR3 covers 15 residues. The CDR3 sequence is CASSLGGLSSYEQYF. The CDR3 DNA reads TGTGCCAGCAGCCTCGGGGGTTTAAGCTCCTACGAGCAGTACTTC.

The gene calls are TRBV7-9 and TRBJ2-7; 7 bases are shared with TRBD1. The V segment lost 6 bases and the J segment 6 bases; nucleotides outside the gene matches: 8. The CDR3 consists of 13 residues. CDR1 and CDR2 (germline): SEHNR, FQNEAQ (reference sequence). The CDR3 reads CASSRQGVGEQYF. Written as DNA, the CDR3 is TGTGCCAGCAGTCGACAGGGAGTAGGCGAGCAGTACTTC.

V gene TRBV6-5 combines with J gene TRBJ2-7, with 15 bases fitting TRBD2. The CDR3 runs to 15 residues. Germline V lookup: CDR1 MNHEY, CDR2 SVGAGI. The V gene end was trimmed by 7 bases and the J gene end by 5 bases; junction bases not matched to a gene: 6. The CDR3 here is CASIWTSGRVDEQYF. CDR3 DNA: TGTGCCAGCATTTGGACTAGCGGGAGGGTCGACGAGCAGTACTTC.

This clone occurred once. This chain links TRBV4-1 with TRBJ2-1; 10 bases match TRBD2. The CDR3 spans 15 residues. In germline, CDR1 is MGHRA, CDR2 YSYEKL. Germline trimming cut 4 bases from V and 7 bases from J; bases unmatched to any gene: 7. The CDR3 DNA is TGCGCCAGCAGCCCGTTCGGACTAGCGGTTAATGAGCAGTTCTTC. Protein product: CASSPFGLAVNEQFF.

This sequence joins TRBV6-5 and TRBJ1-1, with 8 bases aligning to TRBD1. Germline lookup yields CDR1 MNHEY and CDR2 SVGAGI. Losses at the gene ends were 6 bases for V and 7 bases for J; bases not matched to a gene: 7. The length of the CDR3 is 13 residues. The CDR3 spells CASSVRTGYEAFF. The CDR3 nucleotides are TGTGCCAGCAGCGTACGGACAGGGTATGAAGCTTTCTTT.

The chain employs TRBV28 and TRBJ2-7, with D unresolved. Germline-derived CDR1 and CDR2 are MDHEN and SYDVKM. V lost 5 bases and J 4 bases, leaving 18 bases between the germline ends. The CDR3 spans 15 residues. DNA for the CDR3: TGTGCCAGCAGTCATTCCGGGTCCAGAGGTTACGAGCAGTACTTC. Protein product: CASSHSGSRGYEQYF.

The chain employs TRBV5-4 and TRBJ2-1; TRBD2 aligns across 10 bases. Trimming at V came to 1 base and at J to 9 bases, leaving 4 bases not matched to a gene. Germline CDR1 is SGHNT and CDR2 is YYREEE (reference sequence). The CDR3 runs 14 residues. The CDR3 loop reads CASSLTSGNSEQFF. The CDR3 DNA sequence: TGTGCCAGCAGCTTGACTAGCGGGAATAGTGAGCAGTTCTTC. Supplemented by reference TRBV5-4 and TRBJ2-1, the full variable domain reads ETGVTQSPTHLIKTRGQQVTLRCSSQSGHNTVSWYQQALGQGPQFIFQYYREEENGRGNFPPRFSGLQFPNYSSELNVNALELDDSALYLCASSLTSGNSEQFFGPGTRLTVL.

This chain connects TRBV4-1 to TRBJ1-5; TRBD1 agrees at 10 bases. This CDR3 is built from 16 residues. Germline loops: CDR1 MGHRA, CDR2 YSYEKL. V was pared by 4 bases and J by 6 bases, with 9 bases of the junction left unmatched. The CDR3 sequence is CASSPRQGAIGQPQHF. In DNA, the CDR3 is TGCGCCAGCAGCCCCAGACAGGGGGCGATAGGTCAGCCCCAGCATTTT.

The chain couples TRBV9 to TRBJ1-2; 7 positions match TRBD1. J gave up 2 bases and V 5 bases, and 0 bases lay outside the gene matches. CDR1 and CDR2 (germline): SGDLS, YYNGEE. CDR3 length: 12 residues. As DNA, the CDR3 is TGTGCCAGCAGGGGACAGAACTATGGCTACACCTTC. Translated, it gives CASRGQNYGYTF.

This clone came up a few times. This sequence joins TRBV7-9 and TRBJ1-3; D not certain. CDR1 and CDR2 (germline): SEHNR, FQNEAQ (reference sequence). The CDR3 runs to 16 residues. Trimming stripped 1 base from V and 0 bases from J, with 10 bases between. CDR3 in DNA: TGTGCCAGCAGCTTAGGTGGCGGTCACTCTGGAAACACCATATATTTT. This encodes CASSLGGGHSGNTIYF.

The chain is built from TRBV6-5 and TRBJ2-3; maybe TRBD1 (5 bases). The CDR3 is 14 residues long. V dropped 6 bases and J dropped 2 bases, with 12 bases sitting between them. CDR1 MNHEY and CDR2 SVGAGI come from the germline V gene. CDR3 nucleotide sequence: TGTGCCAGCAGGACGGCAGGGTTCACAGATACGCAGTATTTT. Protein sequence: CASRTAGFTDTQYF.

CDR3: CASSLGRGYTF. As DNA, the CDR3 is TGTGCCAGCAGCTTAGGGAGGGGCTACACCTTC. The chain employs TRBV11-2 and TRBJ1-2, with D unresolved. Per germline, CDR1 SGHAT and CDR2 FQNNGV. The ends were cut back, 1 base at V and 8 bases at J, with 5 bases in the middle. There are 11 residues in the CDR3. Looking up the rest from reference TRBV11-2 and TRBJ1-2 gives the full variable domain: EAGVAQSPRYKIIEKRQSVAFWCNPISGHATLYWYQQILGQGPKLLIQFQNNGVVDDSQLPKDRFSAERLKGVDSTLKIQPAKLEDSAVYLCASSLGRGYTFGSGTRLTVV.

This sequence joins TRBV5-1 and TRBJ2-7, with D maybe TRBD1 (6 bases). V lost 1 base to trimming and J lost 4 bases, with 12 bases between them. The CDR3 runs 14 residues. Germline-derived CDR1 and CDR2 are SGHRS and YFSETQ. CDR3 loop: CASSLQTTGYEQYF. In nucleotides, the CDR3 is TGCGCCAGCAGCTTGCAGACCACAGGGTACGAGCAGTACTTC.

The chain employs TRBV7-9 and TRBJ1-5; a weak D match, TRBD1 (6 bases). V lost 5 bases, J lost 9 bases, and 23 bases lay in between. Germline V gene sequence: CDR1 SEHNR, CDR2 FQNEAQ (reference sequence). The CDR3 contains 16 residues. The CDR3 region is CASSPIGQRLVAPQHF. The CDR3 region has the DNA TGTGCCAGCAGCCCAATAGGACAGCGGCTTGTAGCGCCCCAGCATTTT.

The chain carries TRBV6-2 or TRBV6-3 and TRBJ2-4; 11 bases match TRBD1. Trimming took 0 bases from V and 5 from J; bases not matched to a gene: 9. The CDR3 contains 18 residues. Per the germline V gene, CDR1 is MNHEY and CDR2 is SVGEGT. CDR3 amino acids: CASSYSIPPGQGENIQYF. In nucleotides, the CDR3 is TGTGCCAGCAGTTACTCGATTCCGCCGGGACAGGGGGAAAACATTCAGTACTTC.

This rearrangement joins TRBV19 to TRBJ2-3, with TRBD1 identical over 7 bases. Germline lookup yields CDR1 LNHDA and CDR2 SQIVND (reference sequence). This CDR3 is built from 13 residues. CDR3 loop: CAVEGARADTQYF. The CDR3 DNA follows: TGTGCGGTCGAGGGGGCCAGGGCAGATACGCAGTATTTT.

This chain joins TRBV5-1 and TRBJ2-2; D gene uncertain. Germline lookup yields CDR1 SGHRS and CDR2 YFSETQ. There are 12 residues in the CDR3. The germline V and J ends were trimmed by 4 bases and 3 bases, with 4 bases remaining between them. CDR3 DNA sequence: TGCGCCAGCAGCACAGACACCGGGGAGCTGTTTTTT. Its protein is CASSTDTGELFF.

The V gene is TRBV15, the J gene TRBJ2-7; D is unclear. Germline V gene lookup returns CDR1 LNHNV and CDR2 YYDKDF (reference sequence). Trimming left V 2 bases short and J 0 bases short, with 11 bases between. The CDR3 contains 15 residues. The CDR3 DNA reads TGTGCCACCAGCAGATCAGTCCCAAGCTCCTACGAGCAGTACTTC. It yields the protein CATSRSVPSSYEQYF.